The 14 T cell receptor beta chains reported below all come from one sample, sequenced in a study of blood T cell repertoires in COVID-19. Here immunoSEQ multiplex PCR was the method, and the copy in TCRdb shows in-frame clones only, minus some. The table records some 290,000 clones, 89% of them present only once. The sequencing input was PBMCs or T cells enriched from blood (not recorded which). Source of these receptors: a woman aged 30 to 39 who had recovered from COVID-19.

The chain couples TRBV4-1 to TRBJ1-6; 8 bases map to TRBD1. With V trimmed by 3 bases and J by 8 bases, 24 bases remained unmatched. Germline lookup yields CDR1 MGHRA and CDR2 YSYEKL. The CDR3 length is 21 residues. The CDR3 protein is CASSQEVGGTGPQLVYSPLHF. The CDR3 nucleotides read TGCGCCAGCAGCCAGGAGGTGGGCGGGACAGGACCTCAACTGGTATATTCACCCCTCCACTTT.

The CDR3 DNA reads TGTGCCAGCAGTGAATTGGGGCGGGATGGAAACACCATATATTTT. It specifies CASSELGRDGNTIYF. The V gene is TRBV6-1, the J gene TRBJ1-3, with D perhaps TRBD1 (5 bases). CDR3 length: 15 amino acids. The germline V gene encodes CDR1 MNHNS and CDR2 SASEGT. V lost 2 bases and J lost 3, with 11 bases in between.

The genes are TRBV29-1 and TRBJ1-1; no clear D gene. This CDR3 region has 12 residues. Trimming stripped 0 bases from V and 6 bases from J, with 8 bases between. Germline lookup yields CDR1 SQVTM and CDR2 ANQGSEA. CDR3 DNA sequence: TGCAGCGTTGAAGATAGGAGGGCTGAAGCTTTCTTT. Amino acids: CSVEDRRAEAFF.

This clone turned up a few times. The J gene is TRBJ1-5, the V gene TRBV28; D is perhaps TRBD1 (5 bases). Germline CDR1 and CDR2: MDHEN and SYDVKM. With 4 bases removed from V and 1 base from J, the gap between germline ends came to 8 bases. CDR3 length: 14 amino acids. CDR3 residues: CASSYRTSNQPQHF. The CDR3 DNA sequence: TGTGCCAGCAGTTACAGGACGAGCAATCAGCCCCAGCATTTT.

The chain combines TRBV29-1 with TRBJ2-7, with 7 nucleotides matching TRBD2. The CDR3 covers 13 residues. Unmatched junction bases numbered 4, after V lost 2 bases and J lost 3 bases. In germline, CDR1 is SQVTM, CDR2 ANQGSEA. CDR3: CSVELAVGYEQYF. CDR3 bases: TGCAGCGTTGAACTAGCGGTGGGCTACGAGCAGTACTTC.

V usage is TRBV15 and J usage is TRBJ1-4, with D possibly TRBD1 on 5 matching bases. The CDR3 has 16 residues. The germline V gene encodes CDR1 LNHNV and CDR2 YYDKDF (reference sequence). The ends were cut back, 3 bases at V and 7 bases at J, with 18 bases in the middle. This chain's CDR3 is CATSRTRRAGSEKLFF. The CDR3 region has the DNA TGTGCCACCAGCAGGACTCGCAGGGCGGGAAGTGAAAAACTGTTTTTT.

The chain couples TRBV30 to TRBJ2-7; a possible D gene is TRBD2 (6 bases). The CDR3 consists of 13 residues. Trimming took off 3 bases at V and 6 bases at J, with 15 bases between the two ends. Germline V gene data show CDR1 as GTSNPN and CDR2 as SVGIG (reference sequence). The CDR3 sequence is CAWSTRHGGEQYF. As DNA, the CDR3 is TGTGCCTGGAGCACCCGCCACGGGGGCGAGCAGTACTTC. The whole variable domain, remainder taken from reference TRBV30 and TRBJ2-7, is SQTIHQWPATLVQPVGSPLSLECTVEGTSNPNLYWYRQAAGRGLQLLFYSVGIGQISSEVPQNLSASRPQDRQFILSSKKLLLSDSGFYLCAWSTRHGGEQYFGPGTRLTVT.

V gene TRBV7-6 combines with J gene TRBJ2-7, with 8 bases lining up with TRBD1. The V and J ends lost 3 bases and 3 bases, in that order; junction bases with no gene match: 19. The CDR3 contains 19 residues. Looked up from germline, CDR1 is SGHVS and CDR2 is FNYEAQ. DNA for the CDR3: TGTGCCAGCAGCTTCGGCGACAGGGGCCCTTCTACCGTTAACTACGAGCAGTACTTC. It yields the protein CASSFGDRGPSTVNYEQYF.

The count of this clone is one. The V gene is TRBV5-4, the J gene TRBJ1-1; D is unresolved. The germline gives CDR1 SGHNT, CDR2 YYREEE (reference sequence). This CDR3 comprises 15 residues. The V end lost 4 bases, the J end lost 1 base, and 14 bases lay between the germline ends. The CDR3 loop reads CASSRISPGNTEAFF. CDR3 nucleotides: TGTGCCAGCAGCCGTATTTCTCCGGGGAACACTGAAGCTTTCTTT. Full variable domain (missing parts from reference TRBV5-4 and TRBJ1-1): ETGVTQSPTHLIKTRGQQVTLRCSSQSGHNTVSWYQQALGQGPQFIFQYYREEENGRGNFPPRFSGLQFPNYSSELNVNALELDDSALYLCASSRISPGNTEAFFGQGTRLTVV.

The CDR3 region is CASSSEQGAWTEAFF. CDR3 nucleotide sequence: TGTGCCAGCAGCTCAGAACAGGGGGCTTGGACTGAAGCTTTCTTT. The gene calls are TRBV5-5 and TRBJ1-1; TRBD1 matches at 9 bases. J gave up 5 bases and V 3 bases, and 8 bases lay outside the gene matches. The CDR3 length is 15 residues. Germline CDR1 is SGHKS and CDR2 is YYEKEE (reference sequence).

The count of this clone is one. J is TRBJ2-2 and V is TRBV29-1; 10 bases agree with TRBD1. V gave up 7 bases and J gave up 4 bases; unmatched junction bases: 6. In germline, CDR1 is SQVTM, CDR2 ANQGSEA. The CDR3 loop spans 14 amino acids. The CDR3 nucleotides are TGCAGCGCTGGGACAGGGGTCCGCACCGGGGAGCTGTTTTTT. Encoded protein: CSAGTGVRTGELFF.

This chain uses TRBV28 with TRBJ2-7; TRBD1 matches at 9 bases. The CDR3 loop spans 17 amino acids. Germline V gene lookup returns CDR1 MDHEN and CDR2 SYDVKM. V lost 5 bases, J lost 3 bases, and 14 bases stayed unmatched. CDR3 residues: CASSLEPGQGFSYEQYF. CDR3 coding DNA: TGTGCCAGCAGTCTAGAACCGGGACAGGGTTTTAGCTACGAGCAGTACTTC.

The gene calls are TRBV27 and TRBJ1-5; D remains ambiguous. Trimming pared 4 bases from V and 1 base from J, leaving 14 bases between. There are 16 residues in the CDR3. CDR1 and CDR2 from the germline V gene are MNHEY and SMNVEV (reference sequence). The CDR3 nucleotides are TGTGCCAGCAGTTCCATCCAGGCGGGGAGCAATCAGCCCCAGCATTTT. Translated, it gives CASSSIQAGSNQPQHF.

The chain couples TRBV14 to TRBJ1-2; D not certain. The CDR3 sequence is 16 residues long. V lost 4 bases and J 4 bases, leaving 19 bases between the germline ends. Per germline, CDR1 SGHDN and CDR2 FVKESK. CDR3 sequence: CASSRFRHDAFYGYTF. In nucleotides, the CDR3 is TGTGCCAGCAGCCGGTTTAGACACGACGCTTTCTATGGCTACACCTTC.